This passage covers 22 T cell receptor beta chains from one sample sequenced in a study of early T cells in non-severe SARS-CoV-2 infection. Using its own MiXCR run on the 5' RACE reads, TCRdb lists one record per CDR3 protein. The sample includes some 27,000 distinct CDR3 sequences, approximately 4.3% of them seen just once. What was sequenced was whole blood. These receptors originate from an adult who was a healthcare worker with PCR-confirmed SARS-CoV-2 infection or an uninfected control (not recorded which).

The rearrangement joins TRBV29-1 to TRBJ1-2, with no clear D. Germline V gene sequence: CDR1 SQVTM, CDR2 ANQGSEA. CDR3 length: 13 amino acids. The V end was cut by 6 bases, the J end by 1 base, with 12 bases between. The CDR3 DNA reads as TGCAGCGTCTCCCCCGACGGTAACTATGGCTACACCTTC. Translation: CSVSPDGNYGYTF.

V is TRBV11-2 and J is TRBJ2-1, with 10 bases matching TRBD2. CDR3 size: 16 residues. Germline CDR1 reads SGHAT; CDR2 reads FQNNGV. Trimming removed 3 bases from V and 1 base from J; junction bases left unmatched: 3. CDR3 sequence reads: CASSFLTSGSYNEQFF. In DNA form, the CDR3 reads TGTGCCAGCAGCTTCTTGACTAGCGGGTCCTACAATGAGCAGTTCTTC.

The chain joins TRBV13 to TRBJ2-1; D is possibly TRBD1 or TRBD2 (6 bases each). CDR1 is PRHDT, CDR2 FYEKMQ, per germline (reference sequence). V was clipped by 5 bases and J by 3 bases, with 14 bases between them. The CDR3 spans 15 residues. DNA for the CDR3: TGTGCCAGCAGCCCCGATGGGGGGCTCTACAATGAGCAGTTCTTC. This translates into CASSPDGGLYNEQFF.

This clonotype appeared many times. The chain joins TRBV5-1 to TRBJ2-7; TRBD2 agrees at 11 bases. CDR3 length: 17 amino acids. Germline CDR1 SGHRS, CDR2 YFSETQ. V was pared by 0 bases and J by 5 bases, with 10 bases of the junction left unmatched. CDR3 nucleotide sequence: TGCGCCAGCAGCTTGGTTCGGCTAGCGGGAGGAGTCGACGAGCAGTACTTC. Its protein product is CASSLVRLAGGVDEQYF.

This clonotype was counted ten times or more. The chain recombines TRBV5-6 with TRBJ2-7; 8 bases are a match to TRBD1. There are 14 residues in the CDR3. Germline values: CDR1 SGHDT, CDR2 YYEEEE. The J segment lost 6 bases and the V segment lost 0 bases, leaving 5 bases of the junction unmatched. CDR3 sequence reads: CASSLVPTGVEQYF. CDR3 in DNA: TGTGCCAGCAGCTTGGTCCCGACAGGGGTCGAGCAGTACTTC.

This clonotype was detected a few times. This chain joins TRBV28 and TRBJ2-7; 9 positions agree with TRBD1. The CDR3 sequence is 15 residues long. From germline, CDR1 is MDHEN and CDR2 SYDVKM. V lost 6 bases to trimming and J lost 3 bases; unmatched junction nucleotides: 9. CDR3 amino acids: CASSQWWDRDYEQYF. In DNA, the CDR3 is TGTGCCAGCAGCCAATGGTGGGACAGGGACTACGAGCAGTACTTC.

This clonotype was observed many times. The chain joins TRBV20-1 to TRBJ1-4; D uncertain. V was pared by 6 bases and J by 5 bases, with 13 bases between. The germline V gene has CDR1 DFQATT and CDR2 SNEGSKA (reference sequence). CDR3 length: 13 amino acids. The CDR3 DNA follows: TGCAGTGCCCACCCGGGCGGGAATGAAAAACTGTTTTTT. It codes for CSAHPGGNEKLFF.

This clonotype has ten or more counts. As DNA, the CDR3 is TGCAGCGCCGGGAGACAGGGGGACCGGGAGCTGTTTTTT. It translates to CSAGRQGDRELFF. The rearrangement uses TRBV29-1 and TRBJ2-2, with TRBD1 matching 9 bases. The V segment lost 7 bases and the J segment 9 bases; nucleotides outside the gene matches: 9. The CDR3 is made up of 13 amino acids. The germline V gene has CDR1 SQVTM and CDR2 ANQGSEA.

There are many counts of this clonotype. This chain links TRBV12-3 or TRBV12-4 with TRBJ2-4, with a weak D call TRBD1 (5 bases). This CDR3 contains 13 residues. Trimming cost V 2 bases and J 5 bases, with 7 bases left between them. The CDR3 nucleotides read TGTGCCAGCAGTTTACCAGGGCAAAACATTCAGTACTTC. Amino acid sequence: CASSLPGQNIQYF.

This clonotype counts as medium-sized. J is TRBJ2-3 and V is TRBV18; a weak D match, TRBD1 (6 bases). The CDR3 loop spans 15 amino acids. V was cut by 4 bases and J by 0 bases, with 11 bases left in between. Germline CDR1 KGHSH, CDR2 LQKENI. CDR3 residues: CASSRGGTSTDTQYF. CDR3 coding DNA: TGTGCCAGCTCACGAGGGGGAACTAGCACAGATACGCAGTATTTT.

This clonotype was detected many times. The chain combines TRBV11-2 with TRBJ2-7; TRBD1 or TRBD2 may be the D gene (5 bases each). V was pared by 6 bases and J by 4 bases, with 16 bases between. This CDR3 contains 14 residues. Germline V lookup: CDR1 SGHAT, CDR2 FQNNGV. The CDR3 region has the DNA TGTGCCAGCAGTTACCGGGACCCCTATTACGAGCAGTACTTC. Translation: CASSYRDPYYEQYF.

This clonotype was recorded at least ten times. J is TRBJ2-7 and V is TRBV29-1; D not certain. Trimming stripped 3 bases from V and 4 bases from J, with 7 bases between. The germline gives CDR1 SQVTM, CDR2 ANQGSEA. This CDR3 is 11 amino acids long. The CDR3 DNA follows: TGCAGCGTTGAGCTGGAATACGAGCAGTACTTC. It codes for CSVELEYEQYF.

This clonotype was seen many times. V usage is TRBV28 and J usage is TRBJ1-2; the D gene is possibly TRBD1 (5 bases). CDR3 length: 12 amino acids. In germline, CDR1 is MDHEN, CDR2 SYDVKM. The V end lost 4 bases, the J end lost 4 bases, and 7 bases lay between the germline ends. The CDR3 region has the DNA TGTGCCAGCAGTTACGGGACCTATGGCTACACCTTC. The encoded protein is CASSYGTYGYTF.

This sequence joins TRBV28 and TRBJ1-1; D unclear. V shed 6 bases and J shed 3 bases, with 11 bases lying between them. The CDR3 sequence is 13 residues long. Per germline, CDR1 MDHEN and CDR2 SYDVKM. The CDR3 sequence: CASSRGRDTEAFF. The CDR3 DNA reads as TGTGCCAGCAGCCGCGGACGGGACACTGAAGCTTTCTTT.

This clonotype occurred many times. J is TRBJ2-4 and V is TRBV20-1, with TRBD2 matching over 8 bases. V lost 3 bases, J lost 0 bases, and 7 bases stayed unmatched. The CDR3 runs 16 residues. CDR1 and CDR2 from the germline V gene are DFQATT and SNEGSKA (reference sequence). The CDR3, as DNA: TGCAGTGCTAGTCTTAGCGGGGACCTAGCCAAAAACATTCAGTACTTC. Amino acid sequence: CSASLSGDLAKNIQYF.

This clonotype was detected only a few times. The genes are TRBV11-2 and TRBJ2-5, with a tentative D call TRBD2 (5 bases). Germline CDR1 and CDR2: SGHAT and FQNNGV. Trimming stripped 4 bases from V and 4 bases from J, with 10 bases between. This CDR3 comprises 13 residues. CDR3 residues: CASSSGLPETQYF. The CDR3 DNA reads TGTGCCAGCAGCTCCGGACTGCCAGAGACCCAGTACTTC.

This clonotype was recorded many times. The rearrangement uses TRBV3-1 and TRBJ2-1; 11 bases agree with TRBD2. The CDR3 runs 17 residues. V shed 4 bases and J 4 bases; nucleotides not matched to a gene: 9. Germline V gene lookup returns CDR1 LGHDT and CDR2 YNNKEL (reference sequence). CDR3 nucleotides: TGTGCCAGCAGCCTCCAGGGGACTAGCGGACCATACAATGAGCAGTTCTTC. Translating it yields CASSLQGTSGPYNEQFF.

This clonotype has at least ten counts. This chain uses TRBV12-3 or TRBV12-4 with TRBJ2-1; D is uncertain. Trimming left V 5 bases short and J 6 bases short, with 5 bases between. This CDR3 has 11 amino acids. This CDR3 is CASSAPNEQFF. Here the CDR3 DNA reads TGTGCCAGCAGTGCGCCCAATGAGCAGTTCTTC.

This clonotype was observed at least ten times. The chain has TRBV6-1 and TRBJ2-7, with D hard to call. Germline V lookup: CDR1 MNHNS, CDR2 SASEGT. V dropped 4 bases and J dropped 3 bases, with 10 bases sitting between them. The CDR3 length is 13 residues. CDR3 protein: CASSVGTHYEQYF. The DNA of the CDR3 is TGTGCCAGCAGTGTTGGAACCCACTACGAGCAGTACTTC.

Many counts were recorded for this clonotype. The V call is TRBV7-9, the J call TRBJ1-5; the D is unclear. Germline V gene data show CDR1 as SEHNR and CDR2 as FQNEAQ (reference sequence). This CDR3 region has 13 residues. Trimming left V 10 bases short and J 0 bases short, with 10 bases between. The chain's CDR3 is CATLPYSNQPQHF. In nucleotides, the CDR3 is TGTGCCACCCTCCCCTATAGCAATCAGCCCCAGCATTTT.

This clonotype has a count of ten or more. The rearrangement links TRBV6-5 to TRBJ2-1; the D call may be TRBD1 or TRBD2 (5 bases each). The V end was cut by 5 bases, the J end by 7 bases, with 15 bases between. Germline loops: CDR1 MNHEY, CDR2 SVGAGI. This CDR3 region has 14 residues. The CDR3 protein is CASSADVWGNEQFF. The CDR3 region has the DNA TGTGCCAGCAGTGCGGATGTATGGGGGAATGAGCAGTTCTTC.

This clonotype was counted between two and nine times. For the CDR3, the DNA is TGTGCCAGCAGCCCCCGACAGACCGTCTTCGAGCAGTACTTC. Protein: CASSPRQTVFEQYF. This chain links TRBV11-2 with TRBJ2-7; D may be TRBD1 (5 bases). With 5 bases removed from V and 6 bases from J, the gap between germline ends came to 17 bases. The CDR3 contains 14 residues. The germline V gene encodes CDR1 SGHAT and CDR2 FQNNGV.